Reported below is one T cell receptor beta chain. The source of the sample is a study of blood T cell repertoires in COVID-19. Overall study context: COVID-19 samples from acute and convalescent phases originated in the United States, Italy and Spain. T cells, B-cell-depleted T cells, or PBMCs provided the cDNA or gDNA that served as material.

In the authors' methods: Researchers report that nucleated cell counts were estimated from reference gene primer amplification. Here immunoSEQ multiplex PCR was the method, and the copy in TCRdb shows in-frame clones only, minus some. From that table come the V and J calls and clone size; the DNA was used to work out D and trimming. The sample contains around 250,000 clones, around nine tenths of which appear only once. Germline V gene data show CDR1 as SGHTA and CDR2 as FQGNSA. The CDR3 covers 15 residues. V was pared by 6 bases and J by 1 base, with 5 bases of the junction left unmatched. The rearrangement links TRBV7-2 to TRBJ2-1; 8 nucleotides line up with TRBD1. Sequencing was carried out using peripheral blood. The TCR originated in an older woman who had recovered from COVID-19. The CDR3 bases are TGTGCCAGCAGTCAGGGGGCAACGTCCTACAATGAGCAGTTCTTC. This codes for CASSQGATSYNEQFF.